The sequence of this T cell receptor beta chain was determined in a study of blood T cell repertoires in COVID-19. Study at large: COVID-19 samples, acute and convalescent, were from the United States, Italy and Spain. PBMCs, B-cell-depleted T cells, or T cells provided the cDNA or gDNA that made up the material.

The CDR3 is 13 residues long. After removal of 4 bases from V and 11 bases from J, the junction contained 10 bases not matched to a gene. Germline V CDR1 and CDR2: WNHNN, SYGVQD (reference sequence). Authors' processing steps: Amplification with reference gene primers provided the estimates of nucleated cell counts. Here immunoSEQ multiplex PCR was the method, and the copy in TCRdb shows in-frame clones only, minus some. That table supplies the V and J calls and clone size; D and trimming were determined from the DNA. This sample has 470,000 or so clones, with around 89% found just once. V gene TRBV10-1 combines with J gene TRBJ1-1, with TRBD1 matching over 7 bases. The sequence was obtained from a young woman with acute or convalescent COVID-19. The sequencing input was peripheral blood. The CDR3 sequence is CASSGDSSRLAFF. The CDR3, as DNA: TGCGCCAGCAGTGGGGACAGCTCGCGGTTGGCTTTCTTT.